This is a list of T cell receptor beta chains from one sample in a study of blood T cell repertoires in COVID-19. Clones were read by immunoSEQ multiplex PCR, and TCRdb kept only the in-frame ones, dropping some. The table lists nearly 350,000 clones, around 87% of them singletons. The sample was peripheral blood. These TCRs come from a woman in her fifties or sixties with COVID-19, enrolled during active disease. CDR3s include the opening cysteine and the closing phenylalanine or tryptophan. D genes are given only for firm matches. Rows give clone size only sometimes, using once, few, many, or a class for an expanded clone.

TRBV11-3	TRBJ2-5	-	-	CASSPPGQKETQYF	TGTGCCAGCAGCCCGCCGGGACAAAAAGAGACCCAGTACTTC
TRBV18	TRBJ1-6	-	once	CASSRGGRENSPLHF	TGTGCCAGCTCACGGGGAGGCAGGGAGAATTCACCCCTCCACTTT
TRBV18	TRBJ1-1	-	once	CASSPPGQLNTEAFF	TGTGCCAGCTCACCCCCGGGACAACTAAACACTGAAGCTTTCTTT
TRBV7-9	TRBJ1-3	-	-	CASSKQPGQVSGNTIYF	TGTGCCAGCAGCAAACAACCGGGACAAGTCTCTGGAAACACCATATATTTT
TRBV29-1	TRBJ2-7	TRBD2	-	CSVLRLAGGSYEQYF	TGCAGCGTTCTTAGACTAGCGGGAGGCTCCTACGAGCAGTACTTC
TRBV5-6	TRBJ2-7	-	-	CASSLAGQATYEQYF	TGTGCCAGCAGCTTGGCCGGTCAGGCGACCTACGAGCAGTACTTC
TRBV3-1/TRBV3-2	TRBJ2-1	TRBD2	-	CASSPGLAGVGEQFF	TGTGCCAGCAGCCCGGGACTAGCGGGAGTTGGTGAGCAGTTCTTC
TRBV6-4	TRBJ1-2	-	-	CASSDGGPGYTF	TGTGCCAGCAGTGACGGGGGCCCCGGCTACACCTTC
TRBV30	TRBJ2-7	-	-	CAWSRSVNSEEQYF	TGTGCCTGGAGTAGGTCGGTAAATTCGGAGGAGCAGTACTTC
TRBV28	TRBJ2-1	-	-	CASLDSYGFGEQFF	TGTGCCAGCCTCGACAGCTACGGATTCGGGGAGCAGTTCTTC
TRBV7-6	TRBJ2-1	-	few	CASSSQYNEQFF	TGTGCCAGCAGCTCCCAGTACAATGAGCAGTTCTTC
TRBV3-1/TRBV3-2	TRBJ1-1	-	once	CASSHWTGDTEAFF	TGTGCCAGCAGCCATTGGACCGGGGACACTGAAGCTTTCTTT
TRBV11-2	TRBJ2-7	TRBD2	-	CASSLAGGSYEQYF	TGTGCCAGCAGCTTGGCGGGAGGCTCCTACGAGCAGTACTTC
TRBV5-6	TRBJ2-1	TRBD1	-	CASSFLGQYNEQFF	TGTGCCAGCAGCTTTTTGGGACAGTACAATGAGCAGTTCTTC
TRBV18	TRBJ1-2	-	-	CASSEDSGDLVGYYGYTF	TGTGCCAGCTCAGAGGACAGCGGAGACCTCGTGGGATACTATGGCTACACCTTC
TRBV9	TRBJ1-1	TRBD1	-	CASSERQGAGAFF	TGTGCCAGCAGCGAAAGACAGGGGGCTGGGGCTTTCTTT
TRBV6-5	TRBJ2-7	TRBD1	-	CASSLGQGIFYEQYF	TGTGCCAGCAGCCTTGGACAGGGGATCTTCTACGAGCAGTACTTC
TRBV15	TRBJ2-1	-	-	CATSRLDNEQFF	TGTGCCACCAGCAGACTAGACAATGAGCAGTTCTTC
TRBV24-1	TRBJ1-2	-	-	CATSEGSYGYTF	TGTGCCACCAGTGAGGGGAGTTATGGCTACACCTTC
TRBV2	TRBJ2-5	-	-	CASARQQETQYF	TGTGCCAGCGCTAGGCAGCAAGAGACCCAGTACTTC
TRBV9	TRBJ2-7	TRBD1	-	CASSAGTGFEEQYF	TGTGCCAGCAGCGCCGGGACAGGGTTCGAGGAGCAGTACTTC
TRBV11-3	TRBJ1-2	-	-	CASSLTTAGGYTF	TGTGCCAGCAGCCTTACTACGGCGGGCGGCTACACCTTC
TRBV7-9	TRBJ2-7	-	-	CASSRDTPYEQYF	TGTGCCAGCAGCCGGGACACCCCCTACGAGCAGTACTTC
TRBV4-1	TRBJ2-1	TRBD2	-	CASSQELAGVSYNEQFF	TGCGCCAGCAGCCAAGAACTAGCGGGTGTCAGCTACAATGAGCAGTTCTTC
TRBV19	TRBJ2-1	TRBD1	-	CASSDHRGRDEQFF	TGTGCCAGTAGTGACCACAGGGGGCGTGATGAGCAGTTCTTC
TRBV11-2	TRBJ2-1	-	-	CASSPGWALNEQFF	TGTGCCAGCAGCCCCGGATGGGCCCTCAATGAGCAGTTCTTC
TRBV19	TRBJ1-2	-	-	CASSTRHRETNYGYTF	TGTGCCAGTAGTACCCGCCACAGGGAGACTAACTATGGCTACACCTTC
TRBV29-1	TRBJ2-2	TRBD1	once	CSADRGVRTGELFF	TGCAGCGCCGACAGGGGAGTCCGAACCGGGGAGCTGTTTTTT
TRBV2	TRBJ1-4	-	-	CASELGAYEKLFF	TGTGCCAGCGAACTGGGGGCCTATGAAAAACTGTTTTTT
TRBV24-1	TRBJ2-3	TRBD2	-	CATSAGLAGGLDTQYF	TGTGCCACCAGCGCCGGACTAGCGGGAGGTTTAGATACGCAGTATTTT
TRBV4-3	TRBJ2-1	-	-	CASSQGLGSYNEQFF	TGCGCCAGCAGCCAGGGGCTAGGGTCTTACAATGAGCAGTTCTTC
TRBV18	TRBJ1-3	-	-	CASSRQANSGNTIYF	TGTGCCAGCTCACGACAGGCGAACTCTGGAAACACCATATATTTT
TRBV5-1	TRBJ2-7	-	-	CASSPQAGPYEQYF	TGCGCCAGCAGCCCTCAGGCAGGCCCCTACGAGCAGTACTTC
TRBV11-3	TRBJ2-7	TRBD2	-	CATNSGSSYEQYF	TGTGCCACAAATAGCGGGAGTTCCTACGAGCAGTACTTC
TRBV3-1/TRBV3-2	TRBJ2-7	-	-	CASSQEARYEQYF	TGTGCCAGCAGCCAAGAAGCCCGGTACGAGCAGTACTTC
TRBV18	TRBJ1-4	TRBD1	-	CASSPPGQGDEKLFF	TGTGCCAGCTCACCACCGGGGCAGGGGGATGAAAAACTGTTTTTT
TRBV2	TRBJ1-5	-	-	CASRWRTDFGNQPQHF	TGTGCCAGCAGATGGAGGACGGACTTCGGCAATCAGCCCCAGCATTTT
TRBV19	TRBJ1-2	TRBD1	few	CASSKGQEVYGYTF	TGTGCCAGTAGTAAAGGACAGGAAGTCTATGGCTACACCTTC
TRBV5-6	TRBJ1-6	TRBD1	few	CASSPGQGVYSPLHF	TGTGCCAGCAGCCCAGGACAGGGGGTTTATTCACCCCTCCACTTT
TRBV9	TRBJ2-5	-	few	CASSPHLGGETQYF	TGTGCCAGCAGCCCCCATTTGGGGGGTGAGACCCAGTACTTC
TRBV2	TRBJ2-3	-	-	CASIETSSSADTQYF	TGTGCCAGCATCGAAACTAGCTCCTCCGCAGATACGCAGTATTTT
TRBV6-2/TRBV6-3	TRBJ2-7	-	-	CASSYSPNYEQYF	TGTGCCAGCAGTTACTCCCCCAACTACGAGCAGTACTTC
TRBV19	TRBJ2-1	TRBD1	-	CASSPWTGSAYNEQFF	TGTGCCAGTAGTCCCTGGACAGGGAGCGCCTACAATGAGCAGTTCTTC
TRBV25-1	TRBJ2-7	TRBD1	few	CASSEGQGKYEQYF	TGTGCCAGCAGTGAAGGACAGGGAAAATACGAGCAGTACTTC
TRBV4-2	TRBJ2-1	TRBD2	-	CASSQVTGTRGYNEQFF	TGTGCCAGCAGCCAAGTTACTGGGACTAGAGGTTACAATGAGCAGTTCTTC
TRBV5-1	TRBJ2-2	-	-	CASSLRAGNTGELFF	TGCGCCAGCAGCTTAAGGGCGGGGAACACCGGGGAGCTGTTTTTT
TRBV4-1	TRBJ1-2	-	-	CASSHPPPTRGYTF	TGCGCCAGCAGCCACCCCCCCCCGACGCGGGGCTACACCTTC
TRBV7-2	TRBJ2-1	-	-	CASSTSPRAGSEFF	TGTGCCAGCAGCACCTCCCCTCGGGCGGGGTCGGAGTTCTTC
TRBV12-1	TRBJ2-7	-	few	CASSLVQVLYEQYF	TGTGCCAGCAGCTTAGTACAGGTGCTCTACGAGCAGTACTTC